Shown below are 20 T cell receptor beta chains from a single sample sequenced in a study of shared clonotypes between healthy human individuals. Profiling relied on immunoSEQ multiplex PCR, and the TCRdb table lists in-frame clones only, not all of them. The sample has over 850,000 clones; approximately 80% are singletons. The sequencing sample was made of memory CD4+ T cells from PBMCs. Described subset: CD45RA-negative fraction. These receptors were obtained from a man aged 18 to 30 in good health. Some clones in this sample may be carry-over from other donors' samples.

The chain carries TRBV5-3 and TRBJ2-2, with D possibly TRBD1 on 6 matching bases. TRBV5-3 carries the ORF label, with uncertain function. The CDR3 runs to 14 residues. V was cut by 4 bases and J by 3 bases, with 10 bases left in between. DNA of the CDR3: TGTGCCAGAAGCCCGGACAGCTACACCGGGGAGCTGTTTTTT. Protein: CARSPDSYTGELFF.

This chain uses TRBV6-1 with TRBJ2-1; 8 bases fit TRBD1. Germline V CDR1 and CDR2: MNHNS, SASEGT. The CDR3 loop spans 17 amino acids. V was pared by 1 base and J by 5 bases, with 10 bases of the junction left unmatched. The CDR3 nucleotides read TGTGCCAGCAGTGAAGGGTTCTGGACAGGGTACAACAATGAGCAGTTCTTC. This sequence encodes CASSEGFWTGYNNEQFF.

CDR3 protein: CASRHEGSETQYF. Written as DNA, the CDR3 is TGCGCCAGCAGGCATGAGGGATCAGAGACCCAGTACTTC. The V gene is TRBV5-1, the J gene TRBJ2-5; weak D call: TRBD2 (5 bases). The V gene lost 5 bases and the J gene lost 4 bases, with 12 bases spanning the gap. The CDR3 extends over 13 amino acids. CDR1 is SGHRS, CDR2 YFSETQ, per germline. Combining the CDR3 with reference TRBV5-1 and TRBJ2-5 gives the whole variable domain KAGVTQTPRYLIKTRGQQVTLSCSPISGHRSVSWYQQTPGQGLQFLFEYFSETQRNKGNFPGRFSGRQFSNSRSEMNVSTLELGDSALYLCASRHEGSETQYFGPGTRLLVL.

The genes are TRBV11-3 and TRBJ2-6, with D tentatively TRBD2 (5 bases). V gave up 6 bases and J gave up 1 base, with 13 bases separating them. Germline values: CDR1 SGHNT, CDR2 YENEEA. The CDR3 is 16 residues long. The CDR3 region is CASSGRGKSGANVLTF. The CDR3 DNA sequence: TGTGCCAGCAGTGGACGGGGAAAGTCTGGGGCCAACGTCCTGACTTTC.

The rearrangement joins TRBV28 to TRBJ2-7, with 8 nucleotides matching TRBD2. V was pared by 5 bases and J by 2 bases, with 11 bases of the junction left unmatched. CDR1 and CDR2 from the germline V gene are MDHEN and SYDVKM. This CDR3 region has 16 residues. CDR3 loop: CASSIRSGRWTYEQYF. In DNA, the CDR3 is TGTGCCAGCAGTATAAGAAGCGGGAGATGGACCTACGAGCAGTACTTC.

The CDR3 DNA reads TGTGCCAGCAGGGCAGGTCCCTCCTACGAGCAGTACTTC. It codes for CASRAGPSYEQYF. The chain is built from TRBV2 and TRBJ2-7; D uncertain. The CDR3 has 13 residues. Deletions cut 6 bases from V and 0 bases from J, with 9 bases between. CDR1 SNHLY and CDR2 FYNNEI come from the germline V gene.

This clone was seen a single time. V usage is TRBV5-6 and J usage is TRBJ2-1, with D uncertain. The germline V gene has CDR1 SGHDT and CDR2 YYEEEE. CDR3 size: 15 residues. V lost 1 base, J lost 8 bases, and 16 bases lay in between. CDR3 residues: CASSLRNSFGYEQFF. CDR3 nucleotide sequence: TGTGCCAGCAGCTTGCGCAATTCTTTTGGCTATGAGCAGTTCTTC.

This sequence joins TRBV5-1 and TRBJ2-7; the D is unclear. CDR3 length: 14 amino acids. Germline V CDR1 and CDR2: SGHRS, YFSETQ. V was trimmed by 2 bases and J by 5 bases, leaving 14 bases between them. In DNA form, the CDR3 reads TGCGCCAGCAGCTTTCCTTCGGAAGCTCACGAGCAGTACTTC. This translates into CASSFPSEAHEQYF.

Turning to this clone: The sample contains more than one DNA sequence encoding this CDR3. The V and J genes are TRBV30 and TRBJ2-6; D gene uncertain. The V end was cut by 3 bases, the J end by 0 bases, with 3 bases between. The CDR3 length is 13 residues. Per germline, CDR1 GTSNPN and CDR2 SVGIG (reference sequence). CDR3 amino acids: CAWSSSGANVLTF. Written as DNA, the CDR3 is TGTGCCTGGAGCTCCTCTGGGGCCAACGTCCTGACTTTC.

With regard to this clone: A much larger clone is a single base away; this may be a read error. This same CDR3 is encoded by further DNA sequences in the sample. DNA of the CDR3: TGCAGCGTTGAGGGCCGGGGCGCTAACTACGGCTACACCTTC. This encodes CSVEGRGANYGYTF. The rearrangement links TRBV29-1 to TRBJ1-2, with D possibly TRBD1 on 5 matching bases. Germline assignment: CDR1 SQVTM and CDR2 ANQGSEA. The CDR3 consists of 14 residues. Complete variable domain (other parts from reference TRBV29-1 and TRBJ1-2): SAVISQKPSRDICQRGTSLTIQCQVDSQVTMMFWYRQQPGQSLTLIATANQGSEATYESGFVIDKFPISRPNLTFSTLTVSNMSPEDSSIYLCSVEGRGANYGYTFGSGTRLTVV.

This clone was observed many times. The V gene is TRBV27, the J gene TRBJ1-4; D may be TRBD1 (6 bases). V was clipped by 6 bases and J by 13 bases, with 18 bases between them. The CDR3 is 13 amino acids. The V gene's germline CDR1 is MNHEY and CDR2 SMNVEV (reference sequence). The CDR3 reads CASSPSKVRGLFF. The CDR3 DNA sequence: TGTGCCAGCAGCCCCTCGAAAGTCAGGGGACTGTTTTTT.

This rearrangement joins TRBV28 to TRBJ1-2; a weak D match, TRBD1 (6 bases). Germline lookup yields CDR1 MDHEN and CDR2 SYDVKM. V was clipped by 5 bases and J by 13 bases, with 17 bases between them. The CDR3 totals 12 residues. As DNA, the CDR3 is TGTGCCAGCAGTGGCGGCGGGGGGCGAATCACCTTC. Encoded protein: CASSGGGGRITF.

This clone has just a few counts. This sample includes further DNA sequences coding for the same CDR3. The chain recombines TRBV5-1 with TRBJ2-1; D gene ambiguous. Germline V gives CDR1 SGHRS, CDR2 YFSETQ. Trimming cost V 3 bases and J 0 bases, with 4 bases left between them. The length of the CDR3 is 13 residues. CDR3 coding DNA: TGCGCCAGCAGCTCCAGCTCCTACAATGAGCAGTTCTTC. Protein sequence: CASSSSSYNEQFF.

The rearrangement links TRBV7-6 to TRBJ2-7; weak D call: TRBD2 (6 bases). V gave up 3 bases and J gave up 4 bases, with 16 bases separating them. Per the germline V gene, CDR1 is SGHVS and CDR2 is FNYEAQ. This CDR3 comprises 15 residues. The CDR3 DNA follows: TGTGCCAGCAGCTTGGGAACGGGGGTTGGGTACGAGCAGTACTTC. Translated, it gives CASSLGTGVGYEQYF.

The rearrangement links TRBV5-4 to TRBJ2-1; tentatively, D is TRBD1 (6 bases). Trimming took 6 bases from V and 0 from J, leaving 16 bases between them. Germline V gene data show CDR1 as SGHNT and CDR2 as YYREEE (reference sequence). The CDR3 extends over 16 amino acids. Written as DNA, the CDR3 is TGTGCCAGCAACCATAAGGACAGCAGCTCCTACAATGAGCAGTTCTTC. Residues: CASNHKDSSSYNEQFF.

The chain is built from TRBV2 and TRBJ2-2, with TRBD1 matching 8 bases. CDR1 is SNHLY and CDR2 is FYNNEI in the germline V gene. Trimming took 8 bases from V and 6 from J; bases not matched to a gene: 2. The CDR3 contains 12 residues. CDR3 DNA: TGTGCCAGCGACAGGGGTCCCGGGGAGCTGTTTTTT. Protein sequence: CASDRGPGELFF.

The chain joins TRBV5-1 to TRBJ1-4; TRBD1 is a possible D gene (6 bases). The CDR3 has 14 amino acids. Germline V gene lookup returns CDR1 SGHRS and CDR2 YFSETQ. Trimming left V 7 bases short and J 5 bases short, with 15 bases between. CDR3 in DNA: TGCGCCAGCGCCACAGGGTTGGGGAATGAAAAACTGTTTTTT. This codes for CASATGLGNEKLFF.

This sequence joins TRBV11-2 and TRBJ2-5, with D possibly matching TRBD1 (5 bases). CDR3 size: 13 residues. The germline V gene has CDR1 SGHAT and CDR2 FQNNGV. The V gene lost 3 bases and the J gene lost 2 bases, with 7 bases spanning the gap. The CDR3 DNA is TGTGCCAGCAGCTTTAGGGGTCAAGAGACCCAGTACTTC. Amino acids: CASSFRGQETQYF.

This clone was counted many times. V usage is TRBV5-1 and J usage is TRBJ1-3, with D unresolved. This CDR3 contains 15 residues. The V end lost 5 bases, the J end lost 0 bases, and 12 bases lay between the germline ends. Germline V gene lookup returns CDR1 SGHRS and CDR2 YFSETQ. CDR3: CASRMDGASGNTIYF. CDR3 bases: TGCGCCAGCAGAATGGACGGTGCCTCTGGAAACACCATATATTTT.

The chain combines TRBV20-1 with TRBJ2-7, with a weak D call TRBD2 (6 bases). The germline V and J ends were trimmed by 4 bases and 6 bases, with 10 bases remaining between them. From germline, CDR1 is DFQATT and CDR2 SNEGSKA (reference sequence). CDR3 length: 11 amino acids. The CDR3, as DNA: TGCAGTGCTACTAGCGCTTCCGAGCAGTACTTC. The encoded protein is CSATSASEQYF.